Described below is a single T cell receptor beta chain sequence and its context. The cohort comprised adults aged roughly 18 to 90 years residing in about two dozen US areas. In the authors' methods: Nucleated cell number was recorded as an estimate derived from reference gene primer amplification. The protocol was immunoSEQ multiplex PCR, while the TCRdb copy is restricted to in-frame clones and leaves out a portion. That table gives V, J and clone size, and the DNA gave D and trimming. The sample carries some 200,000 clones, about 84% recorded once. The source of the sample is a study of blood T cell repertoires in COVID-19. Study details: T cells, B-cell-depleted T cells, or PBMCs supplied cDNA or gDNA.

Germline V CDR1 and CDR2: SGHNT, YENEEA. V was pared by 4 bases and J by 3 bases, with 2 bases of the junction left unmatched. CDR3 length: 16 residues. Sequenced input: PBMCs or T cells enriched from blood (not recorded which). The rearrangement links TRBV11-3 to TRBJ2-2, with TRBD2 matching over 13 bases. This TCR was sampled from a woman in her forties with acute COVID-19. CDR3 coding DNA: TGTGCCAGCAGCTATGGACTAGCGGGAGACACCGGGGAGCTGTTTTTT. Amino acid sequence: CASSYGLAGDTGELFF. The entire variable domain, with the rest obtained from reference TRBV11-3 and TRBJ2-2, is as follows: EAGVVQSPRYKIIEKKQPVAFWCNPISGHNTLYWYLQNLGQGPELLIRYENEEAVDDSQLPKDRFSAERLKGVDSTLKIQPAELGDSAVYLCASSYGLAGDTGELFFGEGSRLTVL.